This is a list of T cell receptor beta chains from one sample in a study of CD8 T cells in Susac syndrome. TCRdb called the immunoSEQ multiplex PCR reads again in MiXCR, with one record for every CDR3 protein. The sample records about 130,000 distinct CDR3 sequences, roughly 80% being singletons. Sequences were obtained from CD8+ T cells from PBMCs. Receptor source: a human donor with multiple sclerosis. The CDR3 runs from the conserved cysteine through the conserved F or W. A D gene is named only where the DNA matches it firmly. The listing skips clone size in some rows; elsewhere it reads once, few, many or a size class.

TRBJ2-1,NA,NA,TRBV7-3,CASSYYAISSYNEQFF,TGTGCCAGCAGCTACTACGCGATTAGCTCCTACAATGAGCAGTTCTTC
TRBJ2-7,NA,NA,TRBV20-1,CSAFSTQTAEQYF,TGCAGTGCTTTCTCTACGCAAACAGCCGAGCAGTACTTC
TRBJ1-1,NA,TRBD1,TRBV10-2,CASSRGTGHHLNTEAFF,TGCGCCAGCAGCCGGGGGACAGGGCACCACTTGAACACTGAAGCTTTCTTT
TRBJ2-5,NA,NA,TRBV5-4,CASRTGIFQETQYF,TGTGCCAGCCGGACGGGTATCTTTCAAGAGACCCAGTACTTC
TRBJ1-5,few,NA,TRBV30,CAWSKGGEGQPQHF,TGTGCCTGGAGTAAGGGAGGGGAAGGTCAGCCCCAGCATTTT
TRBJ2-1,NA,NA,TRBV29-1,CSVENRRGLRGSEQFF,TGCAGCGTTGAAAATCGTCGCGGGCTTAGGGGGAGTGAGCAGTTCTTC
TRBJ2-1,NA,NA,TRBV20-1,CSASRGEASAEQFF,TGCAGTGCTAGTAGAGGTGAGGCGTCGGCTGAGCAGTTCTTC
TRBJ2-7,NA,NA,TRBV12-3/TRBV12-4,CASSLRPDSYEQYF,TGTGCCAGCAGTTTAAGGCCGGACTCCTACGAGCAGTACTTC
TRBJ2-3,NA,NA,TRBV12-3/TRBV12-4,CASSEGDTDTQYF,TGTGCCAGCAGCGAGGGGGACACAGATACGCAGTATTTT
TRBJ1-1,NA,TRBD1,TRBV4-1,CASSPFDRAVNTEAFF,TGCGCCAGCAGCCCCTTCGACAGGGCAGTGAACACTGAAGCTTTCTTT
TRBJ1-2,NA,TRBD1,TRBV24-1,CATRDRGDYGYTF,TGTGCCACTAGGGACAGGGGGGACTATGGCTACACCTTC
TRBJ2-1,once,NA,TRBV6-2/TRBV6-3,CASSIGQNNEQFF,TGTGCCAGCAGTATCGGACAGAACAATGAGCAGTTCTTC
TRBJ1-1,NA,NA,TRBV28,CASSFLSRMNTEAFF,TGTGCCAGCAGTTTCTTAAGCAGAATGAACACTGAAGCTTTCTTT
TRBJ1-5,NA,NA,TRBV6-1,CASSEVWTDYNQPQHF,TGTGCCAGCAGTGAAGTCTGGACAGACTACAATCAGCCCCAGCATTTT
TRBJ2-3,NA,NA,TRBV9,CASEDSSTDTQYF,TGTGCCAGCGAGGATTCTAGCACAGATACGCAGTATTTT
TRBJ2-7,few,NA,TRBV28,CASSTRDKIVYEQYF,TGTGCCAGCAGTACCCGGGACAAAATCGTCTACGAGCAGTACTTC
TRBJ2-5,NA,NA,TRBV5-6,CASSPTLVETQYF,TGTGCCAGCAGCCCGACCCTGGTGGAGACCCAGTACTTC
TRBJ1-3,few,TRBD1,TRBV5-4,CASSSYNRGVSSGNTIYF,TGTGCCAGCAGCTCGTATAACAGGGGAGTAAGCTCTGGAAACACCATATATTTT
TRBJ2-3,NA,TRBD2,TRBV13,CASSPGLAGDTQYF,TGTGCCAGCAGCCCGGGACTAGCGGGAGATACGCAGTATTTT
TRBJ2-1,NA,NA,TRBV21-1,CASTQAPSYNEQFF,TGTGCCAGCACTCAGGCCCCCTCCTACAATGAGCAGTTCTTT
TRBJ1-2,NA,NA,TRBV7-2,CASAGRAVGYTF,TGTGCCAGCGCTGGAAGGGCAGTTGGCTACACCTTC
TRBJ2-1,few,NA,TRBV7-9,CASSLVADNEQFF,TGTGCCAGCAGCTTAGTGGCAGACAATGAGCAGTTCTTC
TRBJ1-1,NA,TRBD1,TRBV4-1,CASSPTGRGDTEAFF,TGCGCCAGCAGCCCTACGGGCAGGGGGGACACTGAAGCTTTCTTT
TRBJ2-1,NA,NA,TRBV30,CALENLGYNEQFF,TGTGCCCTGGAGAACTTAGGGTACAATGAGCAGTTCTTC
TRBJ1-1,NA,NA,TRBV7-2,CASSTFRMEDTEAFF,TGTGCCAGCAGCACCTTCAGGATGGAGGACACTGAAGCTTTCTTT
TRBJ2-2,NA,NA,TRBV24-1,CATSAVGWNGELFF,TGTGCCACCAGTGCGGTAGGGTGGAACGGGGAGCTGTTTTTT
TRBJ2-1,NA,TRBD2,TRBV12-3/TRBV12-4,CASSSSGWGRGDANEQFF,TGTGCCAGCAGTTCTAGCGGTTGGGGGCGGGGGGACGCGAATGAGCAGTTCTTC
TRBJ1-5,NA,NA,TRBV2,CASSESDQPQHF,TGTGCCAGCAGTGAAAGCGATCAGCCCCAGCATTTT
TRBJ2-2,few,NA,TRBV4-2,CASSPTAGELFF,TGTGCCAGCAGCCCCACGGCCGGGGAGCTGTTTTTT
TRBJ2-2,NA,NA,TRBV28,CASSADITPGELFF,TGTGCCAGCAGCGCGGACATAACTCCCGGGGAGCTGTTTTTT
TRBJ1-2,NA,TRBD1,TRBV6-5,CASTQGEANGYTF,TGTGCCAGCACACAGGGGGAAGCAAATGGCTACACCTTC
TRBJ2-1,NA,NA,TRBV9,CASSADAGGGYNEQFF,TGTGCCAGCAGCGCCGACGCAGGGGGGGGCTACAATGAGCAGTTCTTC
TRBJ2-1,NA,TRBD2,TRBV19,CASGPGTSVNEQFF,TGTGCCAGTGGGCCCGGGACTAGCGTCAATGAGCAGTTCTTC
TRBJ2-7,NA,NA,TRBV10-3,CSISEGAGVLREQYF,TGTTCCATCAGTGAGGGAGCAGGGGTACTACGCGAGCAGTACTTC
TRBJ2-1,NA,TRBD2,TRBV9,CASSVPLSSGRNYNEQFF,TGTGCCAGCAGCGTACCCCTCTCTAGCGGGAGAAACTACAATGAGCAGTTCTTC
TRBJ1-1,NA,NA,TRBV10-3,CAISESSGNTEAFF,TGTGCCATCAGTGAGTCGTCAGGGAACACTGAAGCTTTCTTT
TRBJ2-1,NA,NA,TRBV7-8,CASSFGGEWIYEQFF,TGTGCCAGCAGCTTTGGGGGAGAGTGGATCTATGAGCAGTTCTTC
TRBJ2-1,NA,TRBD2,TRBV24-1,CATSDPGLAGKQFF,TGTGCCACCAGTGATCCGGGACTAGCGGGAAAGCAGTTCTTC
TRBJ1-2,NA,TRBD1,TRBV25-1,CASSEWQGADYGYTF,TGTGCCAGCAGTGAATGGCAGGGGGCAGACTATGGCTACACCTTC
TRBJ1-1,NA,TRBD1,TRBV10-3,CAIRGDRGDGEAFF,TGTGCCATCAGGGGGGACAGGGGTGATGGTGAAGCTTTCTTT
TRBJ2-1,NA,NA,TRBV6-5,CASSYSYLNEQFF,TGTGCCAGCAGTTACTCGTATCTAAATGAGCAGTTCTTC
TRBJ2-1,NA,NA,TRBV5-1,CASRSGSHNEQFF,TGCGCCAGCAGGTCAGGTAGTCACAATGAGCAGTTCTTC
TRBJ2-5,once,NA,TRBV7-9,CASSLVEGPGTQYF,TGTGCCAGCAGCTTAGTGGAGGGTCCGGGGACCCAGTACTTC
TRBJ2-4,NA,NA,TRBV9,CASSSERVQAKNIQYF,TGTGCCAGCAGCTCCGAGAGGGTTCAAGCCAAAAACATTCAGTACTTC
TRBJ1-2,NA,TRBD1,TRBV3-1,CASSQDLGAGGYGYTF,TGTGCCAGCAGCCAAGATTTAGGGGCAGGGGGTTATGGCTACACCTTC
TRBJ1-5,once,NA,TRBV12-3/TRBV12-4,CASSGGLGNQPQHF,TGTGCCAGCAGTGGGGGGCTTGGCAATCAGCCCCAGCATTTT